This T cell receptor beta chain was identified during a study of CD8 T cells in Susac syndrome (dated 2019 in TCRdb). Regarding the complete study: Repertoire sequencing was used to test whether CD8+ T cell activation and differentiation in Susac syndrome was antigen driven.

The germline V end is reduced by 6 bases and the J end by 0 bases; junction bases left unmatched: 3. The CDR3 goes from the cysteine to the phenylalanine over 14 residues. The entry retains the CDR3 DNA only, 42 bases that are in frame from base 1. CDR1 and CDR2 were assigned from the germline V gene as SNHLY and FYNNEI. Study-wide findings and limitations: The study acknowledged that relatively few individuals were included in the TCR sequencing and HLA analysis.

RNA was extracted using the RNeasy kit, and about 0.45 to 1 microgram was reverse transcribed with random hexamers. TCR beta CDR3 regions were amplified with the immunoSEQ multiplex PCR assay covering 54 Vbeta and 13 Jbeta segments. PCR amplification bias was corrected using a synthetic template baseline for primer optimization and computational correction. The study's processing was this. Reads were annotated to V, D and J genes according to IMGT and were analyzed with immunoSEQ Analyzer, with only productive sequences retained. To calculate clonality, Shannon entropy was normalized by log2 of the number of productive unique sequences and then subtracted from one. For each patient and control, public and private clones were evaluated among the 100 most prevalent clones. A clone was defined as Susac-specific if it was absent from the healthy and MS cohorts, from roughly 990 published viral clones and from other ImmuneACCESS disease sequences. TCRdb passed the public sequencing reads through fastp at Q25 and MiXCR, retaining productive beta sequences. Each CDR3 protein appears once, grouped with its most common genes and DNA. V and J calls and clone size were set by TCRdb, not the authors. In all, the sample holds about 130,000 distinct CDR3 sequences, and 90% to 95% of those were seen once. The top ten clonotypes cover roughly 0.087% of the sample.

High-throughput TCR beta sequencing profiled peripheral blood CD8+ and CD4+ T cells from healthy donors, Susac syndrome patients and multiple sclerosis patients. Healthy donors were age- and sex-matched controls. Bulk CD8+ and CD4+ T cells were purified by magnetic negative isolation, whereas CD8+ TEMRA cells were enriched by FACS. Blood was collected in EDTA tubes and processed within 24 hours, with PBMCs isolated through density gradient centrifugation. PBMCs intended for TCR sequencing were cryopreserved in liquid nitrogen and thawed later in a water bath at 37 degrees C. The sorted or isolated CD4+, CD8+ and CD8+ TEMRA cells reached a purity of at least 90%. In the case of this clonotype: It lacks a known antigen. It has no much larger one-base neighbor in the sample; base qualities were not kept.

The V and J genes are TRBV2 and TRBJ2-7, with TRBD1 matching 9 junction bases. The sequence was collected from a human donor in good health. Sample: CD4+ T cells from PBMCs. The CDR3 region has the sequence CASRGTGLSYEQYF. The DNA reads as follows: TGTGCCAGCAGGGGGACAGGGCTCTCCTACGAGCAGTACTTC. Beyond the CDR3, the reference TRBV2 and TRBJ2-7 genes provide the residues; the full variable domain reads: EPEVTQTPSHQVTQMGQEVILRCVPISNHLYFYWYRQILGQKVEFLVSFYNNEISEKSEIFDDQFSVERPDGSNFTLKIRSTKLEDSAMYFCASRGTGLSYEQYFGPGTRLTVT.